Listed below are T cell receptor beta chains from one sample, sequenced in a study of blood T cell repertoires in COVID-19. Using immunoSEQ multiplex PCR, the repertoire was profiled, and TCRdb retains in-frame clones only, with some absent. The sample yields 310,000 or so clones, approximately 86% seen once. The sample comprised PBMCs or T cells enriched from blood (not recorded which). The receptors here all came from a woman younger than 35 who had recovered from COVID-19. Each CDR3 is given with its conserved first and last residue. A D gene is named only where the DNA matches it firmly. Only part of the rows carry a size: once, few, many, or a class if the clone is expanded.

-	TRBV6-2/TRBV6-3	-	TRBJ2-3	CASSYESGGQWNTQYF	TGTGCCAGCAGTTACGAAAGCGGGGGACAGTGGAATACGCAGTATTTT
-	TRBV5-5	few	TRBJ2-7	CASSLVVNAYEQYF	TGTGCCAGCAGCTTGGTAGTGAACGCCTACGAGCAGTACTTC
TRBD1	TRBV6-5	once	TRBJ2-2	CASSPGTENTGELFF	TGTGCCAGCAGTCCCGGGACAGAGAACACCGGGGAGCTGTTTTTT
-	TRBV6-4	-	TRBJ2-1	CASSDGGGSSYNEQFF	TGTGCCAGCAGTGACGGGGGCGGTAGCTCCTACAATGAGCAGTTCTTC
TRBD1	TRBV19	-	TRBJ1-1	CASSIQGARTEAFF	TGTGCCAGTAGTATACAGGGGGCGCGGACTGAAGCTTTCTTT
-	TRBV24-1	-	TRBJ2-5	CATSPTGSGETQYF	TGTGCCACCAGTCCCACAGGCTCGGGAGAGACCCAGTACTTC
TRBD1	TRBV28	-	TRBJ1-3	CASSLDRDYGNTIYF	TGTGCCAGCAGTTTAGACAGGGATTATGGAAACACCATATATTTT
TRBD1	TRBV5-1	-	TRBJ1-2	CASSITGQHYGYTF	TGCGCCAGCAGCATAACGGGACAGCACTATGGCTACACCTTC
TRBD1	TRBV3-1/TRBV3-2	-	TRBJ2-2	CASSQVGGTGPSNTGELFF	TGTGCCAGCAGCCAAGTCGGGGGGACAGGGCCCTCGAACACCGGGGAGCTGTTTTTT
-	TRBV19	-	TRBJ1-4	CASSITGYNEKLFF	TGTGCCAGTAGTATCACAGGGTACAATGAAAAACTGTTTTTT
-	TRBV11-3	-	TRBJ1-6	CASSSGARSPLHF	TGTGCCAGCAGCTCTGGAGCCCGATCACCCCTCCACTTT
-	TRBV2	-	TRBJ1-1	CASITVLDTEAFF	TGTGCCAGCATAACGGTGTTGGACACTGAAGCTTTCTTT
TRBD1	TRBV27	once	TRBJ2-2	CASSTRGRVVTGELFF	TGTGCCAGCAGCACCAGGGGGCGGGTGGTTACCGGGGAGCTGTTTTTT
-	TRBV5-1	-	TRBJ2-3	CASSSGFFPPDTQYF	TGCGCCAGCAGTTCAGGGTTCTTCCCTCCAGATACGCAGTATTTT
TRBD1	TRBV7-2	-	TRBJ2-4	CASSPGTVAKNIQYF	TGTGCCAGCAGTCCCGGGACAGTAGCCAAAAACATTCAGTACTTC
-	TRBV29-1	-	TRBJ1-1	CSVVGGVNTEAFF	TGCAGCGTTGTGGGGGGGGTAAACACTGAAGCTTTCTTT